This entry lists 6 T cell receptor beta chains sequenced from one sample in a study of cytomegalovirus exposure and HLA in healthy donors. The primer mix had 60 Vbeta and 13 Jbeta primers. The repertoire was sequenced with immunoSEQ multiplex PCR; TCRdb's copy has only in-frame clones and lacks some. The data include 200,000 to 250,000 clones; the top ten clones carry 0.9% to 1.4%. The sample comprised PBMCs. The receptors stem from a girl aged 2-10 years in good health and CMV-seropositive.

The chain has TRBV7-3 and TRBJ2-1, with D perhaps matching TRBD2 (6 bases). The V gene's germline CDR1 is SGHTA and CDR2 FQGTGA. V shed 1 base and J shed 9 bases, with 13 bases lying between them. The CDR3 runs to 14 residues. CDR3 nucleotide sequence: TGTGCCAGCAGCTTAAAGGGACTTCCAACTGAGCAGTTCTTC. Translating gives CASSLKGLPTEQFF. Based on the CDR3 plus reference TRBV7-3 and TRBJ2-1, the full variable domain is GAGVSQTPSNKVTEKGKYVELRCDPISGHTALYWYRQSLGQGPEFLIYFQGTGAADDSGLPNDRFFAVRPEGSVSTLKIQRTERGDSAVYLCASSLKGLPTEQFFGPGTRLTVL.

The chain carries TRBV30 and TRBJ1-3; no definite D call. CDR3 length equals 14 residues. Trimming took 2 bases from V and 2 from J, leaving 10 bases between them. In germline, CDR1 is GTSNPN, CDR2 SVGIG (reference sequence). In DNA form, the CDR3 reads TGTGCCTGGAGTAGCGGGGTTGCTGGAAACACCATATATTTT. This codes for CAWSSGVAGNTIYF.

The chain links TRBV19 to TRBJ1-4; D is undetermined. Trimming pared 7 bases from V and 4 bases from J, leaving 16 bases between. CDR1 is LNHDA and CDR2 is SQIVND in the germline V gene (reference sequence). CDR3 size: 15 residues. This CDR3 reads CASKRGGTVNEKLFF. The CDR3 nucleotides read TGTGCCAGTAAACGCGGAGGCACAGTTAATGAAAAACTGTTTTTT.

The rearrangement joins TRBV29-1 to TRBJ1-4, with a tentative D call TRBD1 (5 bases). The CDR3 consists of 15 residues. Deletions cut 8 bases from V and 4 bases from J, with 20 bases between. CDR1 and CDR2 from the germline V gene are SQVTM and ANQGSEA. The CDR3 is CSTLGPATHNEKLFF. CDR3 bases: TGCAGCACCTTGGGGCCTGCGACCCATAATGAAAAACTGTTTTTT.

The V call is TRBV5-7, the J call TRBJ2-7, with a possible D match to TRBD1 (6 bases). TRBV5-7 is annotated as an ORF whose role is uncertain. Trimming removed 1 base at V and 4 bases at J, with 15 bases between. The CDR3 covers 15 residues. CDR3 in amino acids: CASSLTGQLPYEQYF. CDR3 DNA sequence: TGTGCCAGCAGCTTGACCGGACAGCTTCCTTACGAGCAGTACTTC.

V gene TRBV28 combines with J gene TRBJ1-2, with D hard to call. The CDR3 sequence is 12 residues long. Trimming shortened V by 1 base and J by 6 bases, and 6 bases separated the two germline ends. Germline CDR1 MDHEN, CDR2 SYDVKM. CDR3 sequence: CASSLSGDGYTF. The CDR3 bases are TGTGCCAGCAGTTTATCCGGAGATGGCTACACCTTC.